The 27 T cell receptor beta chains below were found in one sample sequenced in a study of regulatory T cells in long-lasting Graves disease. As to time point: newly diagnosed GD, antithyroid drugs for less than 3 months. From PBMCs, RNA was extracted and then used to make the TCR library. Libraries of TCR beta came from iRepertoire HTBI primers plus Arm-PCR of CDR3 regions. TCRdb processed the multiplex PCR reads anew with MiXCR; each CDR3 protein has one entry. Seen here are a few hundred thousand distinct CDR3 sequences, approximately 13% observed once, and the top ten hold roughly a tenth. The sample was also linked to a second study, of T cells in Graves' hyperthyroidism and ophthalmopathy.

The sequenced sample was peripheral blood mononuclear cells (PBMCs), obtained at new diagnosis, from a patient treated with antithyroid drugs. These receptors all stem from a man under 40 with Graves disease.

In its sample, this clonotype was seen many times. The rearrangement uses TRBV14 and TRBJ1-1, with a possible D match to TRBD1 (5 bases). The ends were cut back, 4 bases at V and 12 bases at J, with 21 bases in the middle. Germline loops: CDR1 SGHDN, CDR2 FVKESK. This CDR3 comprises 14 residues. CDR3 nucleotide sequence: TGTGCCAGCAGCCCCCTAGACAGAGTCCTTTCGCCTTTCTTT. Translating gives CASSPLDRVLSPFF.

Worth noting for this clonotype: A much larger clone lies one base from this, so it may be a read error. The chain combines TRBV2 with TRBJ2-5, with TRBD2 matching over 8 bases. Germline V gene sequence: CDR1 SNHLY, CDR2 FYNNEI. The CDR3 contains 14 residues. The V gene end was trimmed by 8 bases and the J gene end by 3 bases; junction bases not matched to a gene: 8. The CDR3 DNA reads as TGTGCCAGCGGATCTCTTAGCGGGGAAGAGACCCAGTACTTC. Translated, it gives CASGSLSGEETQYF.

The chain joins TRBV2 to TRBJ2-1; TRBD2 aligns across 9 bases. V lost 7 bases, J lost 10 bases, and 17 bases stayed unmatched. Germline CDR1 SNHLY, CDR2 FYNNEI. This CDR3 spans 16 amino acids. CDR3 region: CASNEEYLAGFYEQFF. Here the CDR3 DNA reads TGTGCCAGCAACGAAGAGTATCTAGCGGGGTTCTACGAGCAGTTCTTC.

This clonotype appeared many times. The genes are TRBV11-2 and TRBJ2-5; 7 bases agree with TRBD2. Looked up from germline, CDR1 is SGHAT and CDR2 is FQNNGV. CDR3 length: 16 amino acids. V dropped 0 bases and J dropped 5; count of bases not matched to a gene: 9. The CDR3 here is CASSLELREKFETQYF. In DNA form, the CDR3 reads TGTGCCAGCAGCTTAGAACTGCGGGAGAAGTTTGAGACCCAGTACTTC. Using reference TRBV11-2 and TRBJ2-5 for the parts outside the CDR3, the full variable domain is EAGVAQSPRYKIIEKRQSVAFWCNPISGHATLYWYQQILGQGPKLLIQFQNNGVVDDSQLPKDRFSAERLKGVDSTLKIQPAKLEDSAVYLCASSLELREKFETQYFGPGTRLLVL.

The chain links TRBV20-1 to TRBJ2-5, with 8 bases lining up with TRBD2. The germline gives CDR1 DFQATT, CDR2 SNEGSKA (reference sequence). Losses at the gene ends were 3 bases for V and 5 bases for J; bases not matched to a gene: 5. The CDR3 loop spans 13 amino acids. This chain's CDR3 is CSASPGGRETQYF. CDR3 coding DNA: TGCAGTGCTAGCCCGGGAGGGAGGGAGACCCAGTACTTC.

A single count supports this clonotype. The V gene is TRBV19, the J gene TRBJ1-2, with D tentatively TRBD1 (5 bases). The CDR3 extends over 13 amino acids. The germline CDR1 and CDR2 sequences are LNHDA and SQIVND (reference sequence). V was shortened by 4 bases and J by 4 bases, with 10 bases between the two germline ends. CDR3 sequence (DNA): TGTGCCAGTAGTACGTCGGGGCCCTATGGCTACACCTTC. It specifies CASSTSGPYGYTF.

The chain recombines TRBV4-2 with TRBJ1-2; a possible D gene is TRBD1 (6 bases). V lost 4 bases and J lost 8, with 20 bases in between. From germline, CDR1 is LGHNA and CDR2 YNFKEQ. The CDR3 has 15 residues. CDR3 amino acids: CASSPLVGAGYGYTF. In DNA, the CDR3 is TGTGCCAGCAGCCCGCTCGTGGGGGCAGGGTACGGCTACACCTTC.

This clonotype has a count of ten or more. The chain joins TRBV20-1 to TRBJ2-5; D remains ambiguous. Germline loops: CDR1 DFQATT, CDR2 SNEGSKA (reference sequence). The CDR3 has 13 residues. V was trimmed by 0 bases and J by 0 bases, leaving 5 bases between them. The CDR3 DNA reads TGCAGTGCTAGAGATTCTCACCAAGAGACCCAGTACTTC. Amino acids: CSARDSHQETQYF.

Regarding this clonotype: A much larger clone sits a single nucleotide away, making a read error possible. The chain links TRBV6-1 to TRBJ1-1; 7 nucleotides line up with TRBD1. The CDR3 is made up of 13 amino acids. The J segment lost 7 bases and the V segment lost 5 bases, leaving 7 bases of the junction unmatched. Germline assignment: CDR1 MNHNS and CDR2 SASEGT. CDR3 bases: TGTGCCAGCAGTCACACCGGGACAGATGAAGCTTTCTTT. Translating gives CASSHTGTDEAFF.

This clonotype has ten or more counts. V and J are TRBV7-8 and TRBJ2-5; D possibly corresponds to TRBD2 (5 bases). CDR1 SGHVS and CDR2 FQNEAQ come from the germline V gene. V lost 0 bases and J lost 3, with 17 bases in between. This CDR3 region has 17 residues. The CDR3 coding sequence is TGTGCCAGCAGCTTAGCGTTTCGTTCAAAGGGAGAAGAGACCCAGTACTTC. It encodes CASSLAFRSKGEETQYF.

This clonotype was seen more than once but under ten times. The chain couples TRBV12-3 or TRBV12-4 to TRBJ1-3, with a possible D match to TRBD1 (5 bases). This CDR3 contains 12 residues. V was cut by 6 bases and J by 8 bases, with 11 bases left in between. Here the CDR3 DNA reads TGTGCCAGCAGCTTCGTGGGGGACACCATATATTTT. Translation gives CASSFVGDTIYF.

This clonotype appeared many times. The genes are TRBV12-3 or TRBV12-4 and TRBJ2-3; D call uncertain. This CDR3 is built from 12 residues. V lost 5 bases and J lost 5, with 8 bases in between. The CDR3 here is CASSLMGDTQYF. DNA for the CDR3: TGTGCCAGCAGTCTAATGGGAGATACGCAGTATTTT.

This clonotype was seen repeatedly, ten times or more. The chain couples TRBV2 to TRBJ2-1, with TRBD1 identical over 9 bases. The CDR3 loop spans 14 amino acids. Germline V gene data show CDR1 as SNHLY and CDR2 as FYNNEI. V shed 6 bases and J 8 bases; nucleotides not matched to a gene: 8. The CDR3 spells CASRDRTGDYEQFF. CDR3 DNA: TGTGCCAGCAGGGATCGGACAGGGGATTATGAGCAGTTCTTC. The entire variable domain, with the rest obtained from reference TRBV2 and TRBJ2-1, is as follows: EPEVTQTPSHQVTQMGQEVILRCVPISNHLYFYWYRQILGQKVEFLVSFYNNEISEKSEIFDDQFSVERPDGSNFTLKIRSTKLEDSAMYFCASRDRTGDYEQFFGPGTRLTVL.

In this sample, this clonotype turned up many times. The chain combines TRBV2 with TRBJ2-1; TRBD2 is a possible D gene (6 bases). CDR1 is SNHLY, CDR2 FYNNEI, per germline. V was clipped by 4 bases and J by 7 bases, with 14 bases between them. CDR3 length: 14 amino acids. The CDR3 protein is CASSGVRDGNEQFF. DNA of the CDR3: TGTGCCAGCAGTGGGGTGCGGGACGGGAATGAGCAGTTCTTC.

This clonotype appeared many times. The genes are TRBV29-1 and TRBJ2-1, with 12 bases aligning to TRBD2. After removal of 5 bases from V and 9 bases from J, the junction contained 8 bases not matched to a gene. The CDR3 spans 14 residues. The germline CDR1 and CDR2 sequences are SQVTM and ANQGSEA. The CDR3 nucleotides are TGCAGCGTTCCTAGACTAGCGGGAGATGGTGAGCAGTTCTTC. Translation: CSVPRLAGDGEQFF.

This clonotype was counted at least ten times. This chain links TRBV7-2 with TRBJ1-2; weak D call: TRBD1 (5 bases). Germline CDR1 SGHTA, CDR2 FQGNSA. The CDR3 is made up of 14 amino acids. With 5 bases removed from V and 2 bases from J, the gap between germline ends came to 12 bases. The CDR3 is CASSPRAGNYGYTF. CDR3 bases: TGTGCCAGCAGCCCCCGGGCAGGGAACTATGGCTACACCTTC.

This clonotype was found many times. The chain is built from TRBV7-2 and TRBJ2-3; maybe TRBD2 (5 bases). The CDR3 extends over 16 amino acids. Per the germline V gene, CDR1 is SGHTA and CDR2 is FQGNSA. V shed 5 bases and J shed 0 bases, with 15 bases lying between them. The CDR3 protein is CASSPAQTGSTDTQYF. In nucleotides, the CDR3 is TGTGCCAGCAGCCCAGCCCAAACGGGAAGCACAGATACGCAGTATTTT.

This clonotype was found many times. The rearrangement links TRBV2 to TRBJ1-1; TRBD1 might be the D (6 bases). The CDR3 runs 13 residues. The V gene's germline CDR1 is SNHLY and CDR2 FYNNEI. Trimming took 9 bases from V and 3 from J, leaving 14 bases between them. CDR3 in amino acids: CASSGELDTEAFF. The CDR3 DNA is TGTGCCAGTTCAGGGGAGTTAGACACTGAAGCTTTCTTT.

The chain is built from TRBV5-1 and TRBJ2-5; D may be TRBD2 (6 bases). Germline CDR1 is SGHRS and CDR2 is YFSETQ. The CDR3 spans 13 residues. V lost 3 bases and J lost 10, with 16 bases in between. CDR3 residues: CASSWWSREVQYF. The CDR3 coding sequence is TGCGCCAGCAGCTGGTGGAGCAGGGAGGTCCAGTACTTC.

The chain joins TRBV24-1 to TRBJ2-1, with 7 nucleotides matching TRBD1. The germline V gene encodes CDR1 KGHDR and CDR2 SFDVKD. The CDR3 consists of 16 residues. Unmatched junction bases numbered 10, after V lost 4 bases and J lost 5 bases. CDR3 residues: CATSDPRQGVNNEQFF. The CDR3 bases are TGTGCCACCAGTGACCCCCGGCAGGGGGTGAACAATGAGCAGTTCTTC.

This clonotype showed up many times. The chain joins TRBV10-1 to TRBJ2-2; the D call may be TRBD1 or TRBD2 (6 bases each). The CDR3 spans 15 residues. V was pared by 11 bases and J by 3 bases, with 19 bases between. Germline lookup yields CDR1 WNHNN and CDR2 SYGVQD (reference sequence). The CDR3 bases are TGCGCCCCCTGGGCCGGGGGCGGGGACACCGGGGAGCTGTTTTTT. This translates into CAPWAGGGDTGELFF.

This clonotype was recorded many times. V and J are TRBV15 and TRBJ1-4; a possible D gene is TRBD1 (5 bases). Germline V gene data show CDR1 as LNHNV and CDR2 as YYDKDF (reference sequence). Trimming cost V 4 bases and J 0 bases, with 12 bases left between them. This CDR3 has 16 residues. The CDR3: CATSNRGQATNEKLFF. The CDR3 nucleotides are TGTGCCACCAGCAATCGGGGCCAAGCAACTAATGAAAAACTGTTTTTT.

This clonotype showed up just once. A much larger clone is a single base away; this may be a read error. This rearrangement joins TRBV10-3 to TRBJ2-2, with no clear D. From germline, CDR1 is ENHRY and CDR2 SYGVKD. CDR3 length equals 15 residues. V was shortened by 0 bases and J by 2 bases, with 7 bases between the two germline ends. The CDR3 spells CAISESDPNTGELFF. For the CDR3, the DNA is TGTGCCATCAGTGAGTCGGACCCCAACACCGGGGAGCTGTTTTTT.

This clonotype was seen repeatedly, ten times or more. The chain combines TRBV2 with TRBJ1-1; no clear D. There are 13 residues in the CDR3. Trimming removed 5 bases at V and 4 bases at J, with 11 bases between. Germline-derived CDR1 and CDR2 are SNHLY and FYNNEI. The CDR3 nucleotides read TGTGCCAGCAGTCATGACCCAGGCACTGAAGCTTTCTTT. Translation: CASSHDPGTEAFF.

This clonotype occurred many times. The CDR3 loop reads CASSPALGQGTTGELFF. The CDR3, as DNA: TGTGCCAGCAGTCCTGCTCTGGGACAGGGGACCACCGGGGAGCTGTTTTTT. The chain recombines TRBV28 with TRBJ2-2; 10 bases are a match to TRBD1. From germline, CDR1 is MDHEN and CDR2 SYDVKM. There are 17 residues in the CDR3. Trimming took 5 bases from V and 4 from J; bases not matched to a gene: 10.

About this clonotype: A clone one base away is much larger, so this may be a read error. The genes are TRBV7-9 and TRBJ2-7; 7 bases match TRBD2. V gave up 4 bases and J gave up 2 bases; unmatched junction bases: 11. This CDR3 has 16 residues. Germline CDR1 reads SEHNR; CDR2 reads FQNEAQ (reference sequence). The CDR3 is CASSSSPAGAPYEQYF. The CDR3 DNA reads as TGTGCCAGCAGCTCCAGTCCGGCGGGAGCGCCCTACGAGCAGTACTTC.

This clonotype was found many times. The rearrangement uses TRBV2 and TRBJ2-7, with TRBD1 as a possible D gene (6 bases). The CDR3 runs 14 residues. The V end was cut by 7 bases, the J end by 0 bases, with 13 bases between. Germline values: CDR1 SNHLY, CDR2 FYNNEI. The CDR3, as DNA: TGTGCCAGCAACCTTATACAGGGCTCCTACGAGCAGTACTTC. Its protein product is CASNLIQGSYEQYF.